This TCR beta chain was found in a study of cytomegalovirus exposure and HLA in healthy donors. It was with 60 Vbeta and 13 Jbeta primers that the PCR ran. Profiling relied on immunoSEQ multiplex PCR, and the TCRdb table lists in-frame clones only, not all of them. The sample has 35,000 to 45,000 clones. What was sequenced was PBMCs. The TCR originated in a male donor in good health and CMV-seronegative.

The CDR3 coding sequence is TGTGCCTGGAGTGTAGGTCTAGCGGGAGGGAAGTGGGCGCAGTATTTT. Its protein is CAWSVGLAGGKWAQYF. The V and J genes are TRBV30 and TRBJ2-3; 12 positions agree with TRBD2. The CDR3 length is 16 residues. With 0 bases clipped from V and 10 bases from J, the junction kept 11 bases outside the gene matches. Germline V gene data show CDR1 as GTSNPN and CDR2 as SVGIG (reference sequence).